Below, one T cell receptor beta chain is given with its context. Trimming left V 5 bases short and J 1 base short, with 17 bases between. Germline assignment: CDR1 LNHDA and CDR2 SQIVND (reference sequence). CDR3 length: 16 amino acids. Per the original methods: Counts of nucleated cells, estimated from reference gene primer amplification, were obtained. Profiled with immunoSEQ multiplex PCR; TCRdb holds only in-frame clones, not every one. That table gives V, J and clone size, and the DNA gave D and trimming. The repertoire consists of a few hundred thousand clones, with about 83% occurring once and the leading ten covering around an eighth. The data stem from a study of blood T cell repertoires in COVID-19. As for the study in general: PBMCs, B-cell-depleted T cells, or T cells provided the cDNA or gDNA that made up the material.

Sequencing was done on a sample of peripheral blood. The sequence was collected from an elderly man with acute or convalescent COVID-19. The V and J genes are TRBV19 and TRBJ2-5; D is possibly TRBD2 (5 bases). The CDR3 region is CASSVLTPAGQETQYF. The CDR3 DNA sequence: TGTGCCAGTAGTGTCCTAACCCCCGCGGGCCAAGAGACCCAGTACTTC. Filled out from reference TRBV19 and TRBJ2-5, the complete variable domain reads DGGITQSPKYLFRKEGQNVTLSCEQNLNHDAMYWYRQDPGQGLRLIYYSQIVNDFQKGDIAEGYSVSREKKESFPLTVTSAQKNPTAFYLCASSVLTPAGQETQYFGPGTRLLVL.